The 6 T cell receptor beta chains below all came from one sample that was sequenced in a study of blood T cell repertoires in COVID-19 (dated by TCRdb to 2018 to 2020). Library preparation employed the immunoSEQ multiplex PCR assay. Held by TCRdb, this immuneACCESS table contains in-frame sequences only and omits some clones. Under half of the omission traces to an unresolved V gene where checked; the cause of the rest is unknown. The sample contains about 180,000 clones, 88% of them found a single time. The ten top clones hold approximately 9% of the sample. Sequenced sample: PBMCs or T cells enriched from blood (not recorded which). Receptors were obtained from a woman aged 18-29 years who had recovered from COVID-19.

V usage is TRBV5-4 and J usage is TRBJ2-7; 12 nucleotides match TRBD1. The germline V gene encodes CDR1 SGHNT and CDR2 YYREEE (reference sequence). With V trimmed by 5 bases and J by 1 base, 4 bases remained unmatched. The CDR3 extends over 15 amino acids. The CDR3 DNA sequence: TGTGCCAGCAGGGGGGGACAGGGGGCTTCCTACGAGCAGTACTTC. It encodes CASRGGQGASYEQYF.

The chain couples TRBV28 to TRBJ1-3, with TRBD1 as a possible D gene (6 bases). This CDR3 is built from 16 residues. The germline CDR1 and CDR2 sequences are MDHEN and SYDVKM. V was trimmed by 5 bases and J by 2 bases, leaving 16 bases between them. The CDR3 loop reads CASSPTAGAPGNTIYF. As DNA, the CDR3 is TGTGCCAGCAGTCCTACCGCAGGGGCCCCTGGAAACACCATATATTTT.

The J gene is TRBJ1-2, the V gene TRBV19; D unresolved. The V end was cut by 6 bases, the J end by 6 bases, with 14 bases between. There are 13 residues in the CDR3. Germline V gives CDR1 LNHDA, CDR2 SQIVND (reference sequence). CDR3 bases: TGTGCCAGTAGATCCGCGGCCGGCGATGGCTACACCTTC. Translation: CASRSAAGDGYTF.

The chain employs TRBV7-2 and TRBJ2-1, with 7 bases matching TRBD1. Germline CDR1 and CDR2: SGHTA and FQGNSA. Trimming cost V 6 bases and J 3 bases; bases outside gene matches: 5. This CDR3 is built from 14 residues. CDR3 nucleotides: TGTGCCAGCAGAAACCGGGACAGCTACAATGAGCAGTTCTTC. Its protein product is CASRNRDSYNEQFF.

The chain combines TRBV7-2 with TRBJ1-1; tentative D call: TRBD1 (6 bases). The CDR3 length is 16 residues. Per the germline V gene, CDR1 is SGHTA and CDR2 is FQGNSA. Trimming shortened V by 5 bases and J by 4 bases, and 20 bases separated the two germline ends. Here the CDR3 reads CASSPGGGGGGTEAFF. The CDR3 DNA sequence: TGTGCCAGCAGCCCCGGGGGCGGGGGCGGGGGCACTGAAGCTTTCTTT.

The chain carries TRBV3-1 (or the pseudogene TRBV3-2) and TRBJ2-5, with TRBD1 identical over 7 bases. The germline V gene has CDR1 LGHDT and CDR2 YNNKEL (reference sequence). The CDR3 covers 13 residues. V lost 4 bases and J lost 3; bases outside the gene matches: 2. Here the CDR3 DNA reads TGTGCCAGCAGCCCCGACAGGGAAGAGACCCAGTACTTC. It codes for CASSPDREETQYF.